Sequencing of this T cell receptor beta chain was carried out in a study of blood T cell repertoires in COVID-19. Study-level information: Specimens from acute and convalescent COVID-19 originated in the United States, Italy and Spain. Sources were T cells, B-cell-depleted T cells, or PBMCs; the material itself was cDNA or gDNA.

Germline assignment: CDR1 SGHTA and CDR2 FQGTGA. Trimming cost V 5 bases and J 6 bases; bases outside gene matches: 4. The CDR3 contains 14 residues. The protocol was immunoSEQ multiplex PCR, while the TCRdb copy is restricted to in-frame clones and leaves out a portion. The sample carries about 190,000 clones, 89% recorded once. The chain links TRBV7-3 to TRBJ2-2, with 9 bases matching TRBD1. Specimen: peripheral blood. This receptor was obtained from a man in his forties with acute or convalescent COVID-19. This CDR3 reads CASSRDRVAGELFF. In DNA, the CDR3 is TGTGCCAGCAGCCGGGACAGGGTGGCCGGGGAGCTGTTTTTT.